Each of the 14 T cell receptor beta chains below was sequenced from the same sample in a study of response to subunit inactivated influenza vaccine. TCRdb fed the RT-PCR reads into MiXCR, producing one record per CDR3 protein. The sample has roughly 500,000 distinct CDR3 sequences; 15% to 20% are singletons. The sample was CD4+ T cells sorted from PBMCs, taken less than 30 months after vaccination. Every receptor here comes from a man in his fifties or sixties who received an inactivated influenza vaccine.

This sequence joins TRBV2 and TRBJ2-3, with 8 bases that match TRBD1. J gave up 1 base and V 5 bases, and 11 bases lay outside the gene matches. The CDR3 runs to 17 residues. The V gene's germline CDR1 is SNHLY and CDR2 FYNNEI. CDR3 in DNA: TGTGCCAGCAGTTTCCAGGGGGCAGGTCATGGCACAGATACGCAGTATTTT. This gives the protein CASSFQGAGHGTDTQYF.

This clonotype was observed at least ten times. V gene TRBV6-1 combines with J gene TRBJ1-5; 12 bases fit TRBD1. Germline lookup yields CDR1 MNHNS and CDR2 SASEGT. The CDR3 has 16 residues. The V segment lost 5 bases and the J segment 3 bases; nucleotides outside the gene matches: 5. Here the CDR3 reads CASSTTGQGANQPQHF. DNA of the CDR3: TGTGCCAGCAGTACCACGGGACAGGGGGCCAATCAGCCCCAGCATTTT.

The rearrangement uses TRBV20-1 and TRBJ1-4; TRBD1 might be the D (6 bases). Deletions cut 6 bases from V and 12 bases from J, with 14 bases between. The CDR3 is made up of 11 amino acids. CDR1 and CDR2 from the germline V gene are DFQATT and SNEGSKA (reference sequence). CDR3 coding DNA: TGCAGTGCAAACAGGGTAATGGAACTGTTTTTT. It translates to CSANRVMELFF.

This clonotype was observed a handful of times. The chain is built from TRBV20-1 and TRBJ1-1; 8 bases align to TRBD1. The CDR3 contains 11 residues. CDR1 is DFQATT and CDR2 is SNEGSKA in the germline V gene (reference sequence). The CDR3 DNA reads TGCAGGGGACAGGTGAACACTGAAGCTTTCTTT. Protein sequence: CRGQVNTEAFF.

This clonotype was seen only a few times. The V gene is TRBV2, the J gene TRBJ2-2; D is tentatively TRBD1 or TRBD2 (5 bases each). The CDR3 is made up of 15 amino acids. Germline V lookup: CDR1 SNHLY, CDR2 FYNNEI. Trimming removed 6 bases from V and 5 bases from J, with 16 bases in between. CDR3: CASRDPGWGTGELFF. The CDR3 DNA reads TGTGCCAGCAGGGACCCAGGCTGGGGGACCGGGGAGCTGTTTTTT.

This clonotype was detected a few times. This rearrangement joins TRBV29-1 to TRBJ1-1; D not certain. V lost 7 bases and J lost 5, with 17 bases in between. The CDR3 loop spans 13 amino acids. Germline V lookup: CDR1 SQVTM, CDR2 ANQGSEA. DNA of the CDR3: TGCAGCGCCGAAGAGGCCCTCTCGACTGAAGCTTTCTTT. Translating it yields CSAEEALSTEAFF.

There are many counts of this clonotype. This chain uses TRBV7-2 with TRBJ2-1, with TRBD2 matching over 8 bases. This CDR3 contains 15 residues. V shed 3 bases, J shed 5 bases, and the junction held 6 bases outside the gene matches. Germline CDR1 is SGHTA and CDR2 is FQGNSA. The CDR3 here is CASSFWRGVNNEQFF. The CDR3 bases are TGTGCCAGCAGCTTTTGGCGGGGGGTCAACAATGAGCAGTTCTTC.

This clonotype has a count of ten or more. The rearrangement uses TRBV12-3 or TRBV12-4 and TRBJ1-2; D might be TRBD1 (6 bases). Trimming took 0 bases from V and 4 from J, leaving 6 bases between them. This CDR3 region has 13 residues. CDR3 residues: CASSLARGYGYTF. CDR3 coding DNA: TGTGCCAGCAGTTTAGCCAGGGGCTATGGCTACACCTTC.

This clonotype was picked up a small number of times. Here the CDR3 DNA reads TGTGCCAGCAGCACCCGGGACACCACATCCTACACAGATACGCAGTATTTT. Its translation: CASSTRDTTSYTDTQYF. This chain connects TRBV21-1 to TRBJ2-3; the table's D call, TRBD1, has no DNA check behind it. TRBV21-1 constitutes a pseudogene. The CDR3 runs to 17 residues.

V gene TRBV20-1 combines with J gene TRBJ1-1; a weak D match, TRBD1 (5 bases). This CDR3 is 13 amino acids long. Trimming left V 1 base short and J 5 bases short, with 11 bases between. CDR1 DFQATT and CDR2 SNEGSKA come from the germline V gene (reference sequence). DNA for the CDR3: TGCAGTGCTAGAGGCAGGGCGGGGACTGAAGCTTTCTTT. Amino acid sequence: CSARGRAGTEAFF.

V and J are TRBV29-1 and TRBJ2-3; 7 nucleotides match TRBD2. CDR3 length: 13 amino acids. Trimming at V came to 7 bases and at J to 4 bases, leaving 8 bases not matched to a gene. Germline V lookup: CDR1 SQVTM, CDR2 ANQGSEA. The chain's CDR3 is CSGDLGRSDTQYF. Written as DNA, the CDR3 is TGCAGCGGTGATCTCGGGAGGTCAGATACGCAGTATTTT.

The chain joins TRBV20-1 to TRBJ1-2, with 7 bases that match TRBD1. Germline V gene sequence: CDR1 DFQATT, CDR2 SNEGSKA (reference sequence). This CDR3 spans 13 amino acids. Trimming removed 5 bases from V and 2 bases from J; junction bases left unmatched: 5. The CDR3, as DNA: TGCAGTGCTTGGGACAGTCGCAACTATGGCTACACCTTC. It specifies CSAWDSRNYGYTF.

Written as DNA, the CDR3 is TGCAGCGTGGACAGCTACGAGCAGTACTTC. Its translation: CSVDSYEQYF. This chain connects TRBV29-1 to TRBJ2-7; possible D gene TRBD1, 6 bases. The CDR3 runs 10 residues. V was trimmed by 6 bases and J by 3 bases, leaving 6 bases between them. Looked up from germline, CDR1 is SQVTM and CDR2 is ANQGSEA.

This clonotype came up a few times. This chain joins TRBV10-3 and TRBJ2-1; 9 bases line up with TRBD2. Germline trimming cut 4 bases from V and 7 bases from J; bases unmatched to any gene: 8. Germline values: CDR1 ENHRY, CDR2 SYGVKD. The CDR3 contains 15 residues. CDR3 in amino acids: CAISVGRGGENEQFF. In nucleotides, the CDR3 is TGTGCCATCAGTGTGGGGCGGGGGGGCGAAAATGAGCAGTTCTTC.